These 13 T cell receptor beta chains came from one sample sequenced in a study of cytotoxic CD8 clonotypes in ibrutinib-treated CLL. The data were produced by immunoSEQ multiplex PCR, yet TCRdb's version contains in-frame clones alone and is incomplete. This sample carries just over 45,000 clones, around 73% of them seen once, and the ten largest clones take roughly 12%. The starting material was PBMCs, obtained after 12 months of ibrutinib treatment. The receptor source for this set is a human donor with chronic lymphocytic leukemia.

V is TRBV7-2 and J is TRBJ2-5; 8 bases align to TRBD2. V trimming: 8 bases; J trimming: 2 bases; junction bases outside the gene matches: 10. The germline V gene has CDR1 SGHTA and CDR2 FQGNSA. The CDR3 totals 15 residues. The CDR3 here is CASSLGGVPQETQYF. In DNA form, the CDR3 reads TGTGCCAGCTCCCTCGGGGGGGTACCTCAAGAGACCCAGTACTTC.

CDR3: CASSIEEGAINYGYTF. The CDR3 DNA reads as TGTGCCAGTAGTATAGAGGAGGGGGCGATAAACTATGGCTACACCTTC. This chain links TRBV19 with TRBJ1-2, with 7 bases fitting TRBD1. CDR1 is LNHDA and CDR2 is SQIVND in the germline V gene (reference sequence). The J segment lost 2 bases and the V segment lost 0 bases, leaving 6 bases of the junction unmatched. The CDR3 runs 16 residues. Using reference TRBV19 and TRBJ1-2 for the parts outside the CDR3, the full variable domain is DGGITQSPKYLFRKEGQNVTLSCEQNLNHDAMYWYRQDPGQGLRLIYYSQIVNDFQKGDIAEGYSVSREKKESFPLTVTSAQKNPTAFYLCASSIEEGAINYGYTFGSGTRLTVV.

The chain has TRBV6-5 and TRBJ1-5; D is possibly TRBD1 (5 bases). Germline-derived CDR1 and CDR2 are MNHEY and SVGAGI. Trimming pared 2 bases from V and 7 bases from J, leaving 9 bases between. The CDR3 is 13 residues long. The CDR3 DNA is TGTGCCAGCAGTTACCGTGAGGGGCAGCCCCAGCATTTT. This gives the protein CASSYREGQPQHF.

The rearrangement links TRBV6-1 to TRBJ1-2; 7 positions match TRBD1. CDR1 and CDR2 (germline): MNHNS, SASEGT. The CDR3 runs to 14 residues. The V gene end was trimmed by 4 bases and the J gene end by 1 base; junction bases not matched to a gene: 3. The CDR3 region is CASSAAGGNYGYTF. The CDR3 DNA is TGTGCCAGCAGTGCGGCAGGGGGTAACTATGGCTACACCTTC.

There are a few counts of this clone. V is TRBV5-1 and J is TRBJ2-3, with TRBD2 identical over 9 bases. V trimming: 5 bases; J trimming: 4 bases; junction bases outside the gene matches: 5. Germline V CDR1 and CDR2: SGHRS, YFSETQ. The CDR3 spans 14 residues. Written as DNA, the CDR3 is TGCGCCAGCAGGGGCGGGGGGGCCCCAGATACGCAGTATTTT. Translating gives CASRGGGAPDTQYF.

This chain links TRBV29-1 with TRBJ1-3; no clear D. V was trimmed by 5 bases and J by 0 bases, leaving 5 bases between them. Germline CDR1 reads SQVTM; CDR2 reads ANQGSEA. The CDR3 contains 12 residues. As DNA, the CDR3 is TGCAGCGTTAAGATCTCTGGAAACACCATATATTTT. It encodes CSVKISGNTIYF. The full variable domain, its missing parts supplied by reference TRBV29-1 and TRBJ1-3, is SAVISQKPSRDICQRGTSLTIQCQVDSQVTMMFWYRQQPGQSLTLIATANQGSEATYESGFVIDKFPISRPNLTFSTLTVSNMSPEDSSIYLCSVKISGNTIYFGEGSWLTVV.

V and J are TRBV5-1 and TRBJ2-7, with a possible D match to TRBD1 (5 bases). The germline V gene encodes CDR1 SGHRS and CDR2 YFSETQ. The CDR3 totals 14 residues. The V end lost 0 bases, the J end lost 2 bases, and 9 bases lay between the germline ends. Here the CDR3 reads CASSLDRRTYEQYF. CDR3 DNA: TGCGCCAGCAGCTTGGACAGGCGAACCTACGAGCAGTACTTC. Full variable domain (rest looked up from reference TRBV5-1 and TRBJ2-7): KAGVTQTPRYLIKTRGQQVTLSCSPISGHRSVSWYQQTPGQGLQFLFEYFSETQRNKGNFPGRFSGRQFSNSRSEMNVSTLELGDSALYLCASSLDRRTYEQYFGPGTRLTVT.

The chain is built from TRBV9 and TRBJ2-5, with D perhaps TRBD2 (5 bases). Looked up from germline, CDR1 is SGDLS and CDR2 is YYNGEE. The CDR3 is 17 amino acids. V lost 4 bases to trimming and J lost 4 bases, with 23 bases between them. The CDR3 bases are TGTGCCAGCAGCACCCAGGACTTTTTTGCCCACATAGAGACCCAGTACTTC. The encoded protein is CASSTQDFFAHIETQYF. The full variable domain, its missing parts supplied by reference TRBV9 and TRBJ2-5, is DSGVTQTPKHLITATGQRVTLRCSPRSGDLSVYWYQQSLDQGLQFLIQYYNGEERAKGNILERFSAQQFPDLHSELNLSSLELGDSALYFCASSTQDFFAHIETQYFGPGTRLLVL.

This clone turned up a few times. V usage is TRBV10-3 and J usage is TRBJ1-6; D gene uncertain. The CDR3 is made up of 13 amino acids. The V and J ends lost 7 bases and 11 bases respectively, with 15 bases between them. Germline CDR1 ENHRY, CDR2 SYGVKD. Written as DNA, the CDR3 is TGTGCCATCACGGCGGAGGCGGGGACACCCCTCCACTTT. Translated, it gives CAITAEAGTPLHF.

The rearrangement joins TRBV28 to TRBJ1-3; D unclear. CDR1 MDHEN and CDR2 SYDVKM come from the germline V gene. Trimming cost V 7 bases and J 0 bases, with 10 bases left between them. The CDR3 extends over 14 amino acids. This chain's CDR3 is CASTLPNSGNTIYF. In DNA, the CDR3 is TGTGCCAGCACCTTACCGAACTCTGGAAACACCATATATTTT. Full variable domain (remainder filled in from reference TRBV28 and TRBJ1-3): DVKVTQSSRYLVKRTGEKVFLECVQDMDHENMFWYRQDPGLGLRLIYFSYDVKMKEKGDIPEGYSVSREKKERFSLILESASTNQTSMYLCASTLPNSGNTIYFGEGSWLTVV.

The chain is built from TRBV29-1 and TRBJ1-1, with 8 bases fitting TRBD1. The CDR3 has 14 amino acids. After removal of 7 bases from V and 4 bases from J, the junction contained 11 bases not matched to a gene. Germline V gene data show CDR1 as SQVTM and CDR2 as ANQGSEA. The chain's CDR3 is CSAILQGEGTEAFF. CDR3 bases: TGCAGCGCCATACTACAGGGGGAGGGCACTGAAGCTTTCTTT.

The chain recombines TRBV7-2 with TRBJ1-5; weak D call: TRBD1 (6 bases). CDR1 and CDR2 from the germline V gene are SGHTA and FQGNSA. Between the trimmed V and J ends, which lost 5 bases and 3 bases, there was a span of 11 bases. This CDR3 is built from 14 residues. CDR3 sequence (DNA): TGTGCCAGCAGCCTGACAGGATCCAATCAGCCCCAGCATTTT. It encodes CASSLTGSNQPQHF.

This clone was detected once. The chain uses TRBV7-2 and TRBJ2-3, with TRBD1 identical over 8 bases. This CDR3 region has 16 residues. Germline V gene data show CDR1 as SGHTA and CDR2 as FQGNSA. With V trimmed by 5 bases and J by 1 base, 8 bases remained unmatched. CDR3 bases: TGTGCCAGCAGCACACCTAAGGGACAGGGCACAGATACGCAGTATTTT. Residues: CASSTPKGQGTDTQYF.